This T cell receptor (beta chain) was documented in a study of blood T cell repertoires in COVID-19. Study-wide context: Both acute and convalescent COVID-19 samples were obtained from the United States, Italy and Spain. The cDNA or gDNA used as material had been derived from T cells, B-cell-depleted T cells, or PBMCs.

CDR1 and CDR2 (germline): SGDLS, YYNGEE. Trimming removed 0 bases at V and 5 bases at J, with 9 bases between. This CDR3 is 14 amino acids long. This clone was observed a handful of times. As originally analysed: Reference gene primer amplification gave nucleated cell count estimates. Repertoires were generated with immunoSEQ multiplex PCR, while TCRdb's copy carries only in-frame clones and drops some. The D gene and trimming were derived from the DNA, and the V and J assignments and clone size from that table. Of about 77,000 clones in the sample, around 90% are singletons; the top ten hold approximately 16%.

The specimen sequenced was peripheral blood. This clonotype was obtained from a woman older than 75 with active or convalescent COVID-19. The chain uses TRBV9 and TRBJ1-5, with D perhaps matching TRBD1 (5 bases). The CDR3 DNA is TGTGCCAGCAGCGTAGCTGACAGCTATCAGCCCCAGCATTTT. Its translation is CASSVADSYQPQHF.